The source of this T cell receptor (beta chain) is a study of beta chain features in type 1 diabetes. What was sequenced were expressed TCRB transcripts, since all of the isolated RNA had been reverse transcribed. Sequenced by immunoSEQ multiplex PCR; TCRdb stores in-frame clones only, minus some. The table shows some 350,000 clones, with roughly a tenth occurring only once. The V segment lost 3 bases and the J segment 7 bases; nucleotides outside the gene matches: 9. This CDR3 contains 15 residues. From germline, CDR1 is SGHTA and CDR2 FQGNSA. Study-level results: High-TCR-expressing cells could be over-represented by cDNA sequencing. Type 1 diabetes patients showed a moderate but significant shortening of TCRB CDR3s in all four CD4+ subsets.

This clone has only one observation. Its antigen is currently unknown. Source material: central memory CD4+ T cells from blood. The chain joins TRBV7-2 to TRBJ2-1; TRBD2 agrees at 7 bases. The TCR sequence derives from a man under 40 with type 1 diabetes. The CDR3 nucleotides read TGTGCCAGCAGCTTGGGCGGGAGCCGGTGGAATGAGCAGTTCTTC. This translates into CASSLGGSRWNEQFF.